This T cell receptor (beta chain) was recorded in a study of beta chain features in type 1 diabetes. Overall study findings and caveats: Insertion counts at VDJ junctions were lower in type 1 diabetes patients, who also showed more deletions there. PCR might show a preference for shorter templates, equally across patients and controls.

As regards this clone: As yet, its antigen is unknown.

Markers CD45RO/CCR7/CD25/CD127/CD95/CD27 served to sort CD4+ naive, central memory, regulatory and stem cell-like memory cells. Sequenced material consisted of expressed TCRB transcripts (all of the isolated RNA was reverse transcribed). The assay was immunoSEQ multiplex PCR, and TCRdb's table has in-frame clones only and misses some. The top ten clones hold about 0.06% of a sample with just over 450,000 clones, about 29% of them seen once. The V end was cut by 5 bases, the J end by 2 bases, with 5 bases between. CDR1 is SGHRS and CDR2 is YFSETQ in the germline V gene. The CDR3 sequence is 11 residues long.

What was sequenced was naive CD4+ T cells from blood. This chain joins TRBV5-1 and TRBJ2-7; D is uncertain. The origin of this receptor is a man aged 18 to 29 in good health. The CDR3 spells CASRRTYEQYF. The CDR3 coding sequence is TGCGCCAGCAGGCGAACCTACGAGCAGTACTTC.